This TCR beta chain was documented in a study of human T cells and chemical hapten exposure. For the study at large: Application of 0.01% DPC to the upper back was done by patch test, with a reading at 6 days.

CDR1 and CDR2 (germline): SGHDN, FVKESK. The V end was cut by 4 bases, the J end by 5 bases, with 15 bases between. The CDR3 length is 16 residues. TCRdb analysed the RACE reads with MiXCR anew, one entry per CDR3 protein. The repertoire holds about 340,000 distinct CDR3 sequences, with roughly 6.9% as singletons. Time point noted: patch test 1, 2 weeks after DPC sensitization. Treatment reported: therapeutic diphenylcyclopropenone sensitization with weekly scalp DPC. The specimen comprised whole blood, sampled in connection with sensitization to the hapten diphenylcyclopropenone (DPC). The chain links TRBV14 to TRBJ1-6; TRBD1 might be the D (5 bases). This TCR was recovered from a woman between 18 and 29 years old with alopecia areata. Some clones in this sample may be carry-over from other donors' samples. The CDR3 loop is CASSLAGTADNSPLHF. CDR3 bases: TGTGCCAGCAGCCTGGCCGGGACTGCAGATAATTCACCCCTCCACTTT.